These 12 T cell receptor beta chains originate from one sample sequenced in a study of cytomegalovirus exposure and HLA in healthy donors. Primers: 60 Vbeta forward and 13 Jbeta reverse. Libraries were prepared by immunoSEQ multiplex PCR; TCRdb keeps only in-frame clonotypes and omits some of them. The sample contains roughly 86,000 clones, 75% to 80% of which appear only once. Sequenced input: PBMCs. The receptors stem from a female donor in good health and CMV-seronegative.

This clone was observed a single time. The chain combines TRBV6-6 with TRBJ2-3; D may be TRBD2 (5 bases). Trimming pared 7 bases from V and 0 bases from J, leaving 11 bases between. Germline CDR1 reads MNHNY; CDR2 reads SVGAGI (reference sequence). The CDR3 runs 14 residues. CDR3 DNA: TGTGCCAGCAAACCTCGGGGTAGCACAGATACGCAGTATTTT. It is translated as CASKPRGSTDTQYF.

The V and J genes are TRBV19 and TRBJ1-5; D perhaps matches TRBD1 (5 bases). V lost 3 bases and J lost 0, with 9 bases in between. Germline V gene data show CDR1 as LNHDA and CDR2 as SQIVND (reference sequence). This CDR3 spans 15 amino acids. The CDR3 here is CASSITQGSNQPQHF. The CDR3, as DNA: TGTGCCAGTAGTATCACCCAGGGTAGCAATCAGCCCCAGCATTTT.

This clone was recorded only once. Relative to the germline gene, one junction end is altered; a read error may explain this. This chain joins TRBV7-9 and TRBJ2-7; TRBD2 agrees at 10 bases. In germline, CDR1 is SEHNR, CDR2 FQNEAQ (reference sequence). The CDR3 is made up of 16 amino acids. DNA for the CDR3: TGTTCCAGCAGCTCCCTCCAGCGGGGGGGCCCTTACGAGCAGTACTTC. Its protein product is CSSSSLQRGGPYEQYF.

This chain connects TRBV4-3 to TRBJ2-3; 9 bases fit TRBD1. Germline V gene data show CDR1 as LGHNA and CDR2 as YSLEER. The junction had 8 bases not matched to a gene; V was cut back by 1 base and J by 3 bases. The CDR3 is 17 residues long. CDR3 residues: CASSQAPPGTGTDTQYF. The CDR3 bases are TGCGCCAGCAGCCAAGCGCCTCCCGGGACAGGGACAGATACGCAGTATTTT.

The chain employs TRBV25-1 and TRBJ1-6, with a possible D match to TRBD1 (6 bases). The CDR3 length is 13 residues. V was clipped by 4 bases and J by 9 bases, with 10 bases between them. Per the germline V gene, CDR1 is MGHDK and CDR2 is SYGVNS. CDR3 DNA: TGTGCCAGCAGTGGAGGACAGAGTTCACCCCTCCACTTT. Amino acid sequence: CASSGGQSSPLHF.

The rearrangement links TRBV7-2 to TRBJ2-5, with a tentative D call TRBD1 (5 bases). Per germline, CDR1 SGHTA and CDR2 FQGNSA. There are 13 residues in the CDR3. V lost 4 bases and J 4 bases, leaving 10 bases between the germline ends. Written as DNA, the CDR3 is TGTGCCAGCAGCTCGCGACAGACAGAGACCCAGTACTTC. Translated, it gives CASSSRQTETQYF.

This rearrangement joins TRBV28 to TRBJ2-5; 10 bases align to TRBD1. V shed 4 bases, J shed 0 bases, and the junction held 5 bases outside the gene matches. The CDR3 loop spans 16 amino acids. CDR1 MDHEN and CDR2 SYDVKM come from the germline V gene. The DNA of the CDR3 is TGTGCCAGCAGTTCAAGACAGGGGGCCTACCAAGAGACCCAGTACTTC. Amino acid sequence: CASSSRQGAYQETQYF.

The chain links TRBV29-1 to TRBJ1-4, with TRBD1 matching over 9 bases. Germline V gene lookup returns CDR1 SQVTM and CDR2 ANQGSEA. The J segment lost 7 bases and the V segment lost 6 bases, leaving 9 bases of the junction unmatched. The CDR3 is made up of 14 amino acids. The CDR3 loop reads CSVEPTGGGEKLFF. The CDR3 DNA sequence: TGCAGCGTCGAACCGACAGGGGGGGGTGAAAAACTGTTTTTT.

V and J are TRBV19 and TRBJ2-2; the D gene is possibly TRBD1 (5 bases). V dropped 5 bases and J dropped 6 bases, with 16 bases sitting between them. CDR3 size: 15 residues. In germline, CDR1 is LNHDA, CDR2 SQIVND (reference sequence). The CDR3 DNA follows: TGTGCCAGTAGTGTACTCTCAGGGAATCCCGGGGAGCTGTTTTTT. It encodes CASSVLSGNPGELFF.

The chain couples TRBV28 to TRBJ1-5, with 8 bases lining up with TRBD1. With 4 bases clipped from V and 6 bases from J, the junction kept 5 bases outside the gene matches. Germline CDR1 reads MDHEN; CDR2 reads SYDVKM. The CDR3 covers 14 residues. DNA for the CDR3: TGTGCCAGCAGTTCAGGACAGGGAAGTCAGCCCCAGCATTTT. It yields the protein CASSSGQGSQPQHF.

The chain employs TRBV2 and TRBJ2-5; 8 positions match TRBD1. J gave up 1 base and V 5 bases, and 6 bases lay outside the gene matches. The CDR3 runs to 15 residues. Germline CDR1 is SNHLY and CDR2 is FYNNEI. In DNA form, the CDR3 reads TGTGCCAGCAGTAACGGACAGGGCCCCCAAGAGACCCAGTACTTC. It is translated as CASSNGQGPQETQYF.

The chain recombines TRBV6-5 with TRBJ2-7; a weak D match, TRBD1 (5 bases). The CDR3 contains 15 residues. V was clipped by 0 bases and J by 0 bases, with 9 bases between them. Germline V gene data show CDR1 as MNHEY and CDR2 as SVGAGI. CDR3 in amino acids: CASSYSQGPSYEQYF. CDR3 DNA: TGTGCCAGCAGTTACTCGCAGGGCCCCTCCTACGAGCAGTACTTC.